Below, 4 T cell receptor beta chains from the same sample are listed, as sequenced in a study of cytomegalovirus exposure and HLA in healthy donors. The protocol was immunoSEQ multiplex PCR, while the TCRdb copy is restricted to in-frame clones and leaves out a portion. The repertoire holds roughly 180,000 clones, with roughly 84% as singletons. The source material was PBMCs. The source is a young man in good health and CMV-seropositive.

The rearrangement joins TRBV7-8 to TRBJ2-7, with 10 bases aligning to TRBD2. Trimming took 5 bases from V and 4 from J; bases not matched to a gene: 8. Germline loops: CDR1 SGHVS, CDR2 FQNEAQ. The CDR3 length is 15 residues. CDR3 DNA: TGTGCCAGCAGCAAGCTAGCGGGAGCTGTTTACGAGCAGTACTTC. Its translation: CASSKLAGAVYEQYF.

This clone was counted a single time. The chain joins TRBV5-1 to TRBJ1-1; a weak D match, TRBD1 (5 bases). V lost 4 bases to trimming and J lost 1 base, with 11 bases between them. This CDR3 is built from 14 residues. CDR1 and CDR2 from the germline V gene are SGHRS and YFSETQ. CDR3 sequence: CASSPLGGNTEAFF. CDR3 coding DNA: TGCGCCAGCAGCCCCCTGGGGGGGAACACTGAAGCTTTCTTT.

Details on this clone: Within the sample, other DNA sequences also encode this same CDR3. The gene calls are TRBV9 and TRBJ1-2; D is possibly TRBD1 (5 bases). V lost 1 base, J lost 5 bases, and 9 bases lay in between. This CDR3 comprises 13 residues. Germline-derived CDR1 and CDR2 are SGDLS and YYNGEE. Here the CDR3 reads CASSVSGGYGYTF. Here the CDR3 DNA reads TGTGCCAGCAGCGTATCCGGGGGGTATGGCTACACCTTC.

This chain joins TRBV11-2 and TRBJ2-5, with 8 bases lining up with TRBD2. Per germline, CDR1 SGHAT and CDR2 FQNNGV. The CDR3 totals 16 residues. The V segment lost 5 bases and the J segment 5 bases; nucleotides outside the gene matches: 13. The CDR3 nucleotides read TGTGCCAGCAGCCCCCTGGGTAGCGGGATCGGTGAGACCCAGTACTTC. This codes for CASSPLGSGIGETQYF.